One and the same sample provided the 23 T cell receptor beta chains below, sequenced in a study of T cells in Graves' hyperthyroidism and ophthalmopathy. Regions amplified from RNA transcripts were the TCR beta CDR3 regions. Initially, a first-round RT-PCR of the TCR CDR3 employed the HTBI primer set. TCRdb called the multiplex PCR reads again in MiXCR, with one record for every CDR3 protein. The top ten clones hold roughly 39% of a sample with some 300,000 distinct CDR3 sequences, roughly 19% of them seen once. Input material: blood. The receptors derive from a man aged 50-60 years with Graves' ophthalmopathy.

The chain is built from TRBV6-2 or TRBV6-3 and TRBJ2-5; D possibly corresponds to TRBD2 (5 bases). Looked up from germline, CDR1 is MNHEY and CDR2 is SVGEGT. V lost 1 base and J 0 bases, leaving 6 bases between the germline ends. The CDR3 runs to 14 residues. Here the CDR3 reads CASSYLAYQETQYF. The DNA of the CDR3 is TGTGCCAGCAGTTACTTAGCGTACCAAGAGACCCAGTACTTC.

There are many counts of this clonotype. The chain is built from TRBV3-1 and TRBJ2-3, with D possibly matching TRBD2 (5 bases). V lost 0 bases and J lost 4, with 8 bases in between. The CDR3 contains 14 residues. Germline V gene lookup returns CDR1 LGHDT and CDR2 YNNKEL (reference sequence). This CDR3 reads CASSQDRGPDTQYF. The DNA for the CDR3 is TGTGCCAGCAGCCAAGATCGCGGGCCAGATACGCAGTATTTT.

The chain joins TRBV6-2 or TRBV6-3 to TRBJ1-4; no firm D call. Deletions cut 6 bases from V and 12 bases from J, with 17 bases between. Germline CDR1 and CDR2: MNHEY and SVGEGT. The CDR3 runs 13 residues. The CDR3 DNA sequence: TGTGCCAGCAGACGAGACCGAATCGGAGAACTGTTTTTT. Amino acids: CASRRDRIGELFF.

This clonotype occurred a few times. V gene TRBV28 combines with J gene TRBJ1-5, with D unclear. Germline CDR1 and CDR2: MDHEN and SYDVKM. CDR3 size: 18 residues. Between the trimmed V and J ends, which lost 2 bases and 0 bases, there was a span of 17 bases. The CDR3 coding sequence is TGTGCCAGCAGTTTACAACCCCCCAGATTCTATAGCAATCAGCCCCAGCATTTT. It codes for CASSLQPPRFYSNQPQHF.

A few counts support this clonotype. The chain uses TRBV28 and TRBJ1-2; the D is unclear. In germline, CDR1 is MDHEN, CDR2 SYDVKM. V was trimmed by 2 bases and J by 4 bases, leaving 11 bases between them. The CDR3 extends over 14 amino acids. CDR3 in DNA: TGTGCCAGCAGTTTAGCTTTGGGGATCTATGGCTACACCTTC. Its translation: CASSLALGIYGYTF.

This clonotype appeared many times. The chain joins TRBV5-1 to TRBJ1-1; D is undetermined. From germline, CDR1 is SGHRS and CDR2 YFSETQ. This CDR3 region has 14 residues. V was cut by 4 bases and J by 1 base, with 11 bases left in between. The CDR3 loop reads CASSETVGNTEAFF. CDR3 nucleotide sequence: TGCGCCAGCAGCGAAACGGTAGGGAACACTGAAGCTTTCTTT. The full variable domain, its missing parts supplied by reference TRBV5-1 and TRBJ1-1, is KAGVTQTPRYLIKTRGQQVTLSCSPISGHRSVSWYQQTPGQGLQFLFEYFSETQRNKGNFPGRFSGRQFSNSRSEMNVSTLELGDSALYLCASSETVGNTEAFFGQGTRLTVV.

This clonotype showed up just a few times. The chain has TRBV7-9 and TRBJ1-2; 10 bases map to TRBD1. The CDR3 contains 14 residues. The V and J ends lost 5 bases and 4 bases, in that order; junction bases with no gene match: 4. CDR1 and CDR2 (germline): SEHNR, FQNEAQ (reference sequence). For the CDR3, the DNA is TGTGCCAGCAGCCCAGGGACAGGGGCCTATGGCTACACCTTC. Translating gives CASSPGTGAYGYTF. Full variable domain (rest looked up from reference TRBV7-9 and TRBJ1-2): DTGVSQNPRHKITKRGQNVTFRCDPISEHNRLYWYRQTLGQGPEFLTYFQNEAQLEKSRLLSDRFSAERPKGSFSTLEIQRTEQGDSAMYLCASSPGTGAYGYTFGSGTRLTVV.

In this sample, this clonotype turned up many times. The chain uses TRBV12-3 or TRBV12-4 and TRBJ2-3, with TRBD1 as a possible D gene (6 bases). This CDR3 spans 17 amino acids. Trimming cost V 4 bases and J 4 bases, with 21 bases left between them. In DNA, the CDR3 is TGTGCCAGCAGTTCGAGGGGCAGGGGCGATTCCCCAGATACGCAGTATTTT. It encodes CASSSRGRGDSPDTQYF.

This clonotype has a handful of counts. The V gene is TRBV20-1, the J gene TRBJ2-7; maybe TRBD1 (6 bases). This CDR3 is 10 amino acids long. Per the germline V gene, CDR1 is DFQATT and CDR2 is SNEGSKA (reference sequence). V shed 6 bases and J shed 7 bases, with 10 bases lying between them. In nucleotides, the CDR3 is TGCAGTGCGTACCAGGGGGAGCAGTACTTC. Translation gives CSAYQGEQYF.

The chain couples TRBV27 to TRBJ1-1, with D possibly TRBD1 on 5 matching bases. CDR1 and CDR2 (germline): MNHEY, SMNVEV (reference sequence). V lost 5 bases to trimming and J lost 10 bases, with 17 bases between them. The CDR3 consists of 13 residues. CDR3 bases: TGTGCCAGCAGTCCGCATGGACTCGACAGAGCTTTCTTT. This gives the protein CASSPHGLDRAFF.

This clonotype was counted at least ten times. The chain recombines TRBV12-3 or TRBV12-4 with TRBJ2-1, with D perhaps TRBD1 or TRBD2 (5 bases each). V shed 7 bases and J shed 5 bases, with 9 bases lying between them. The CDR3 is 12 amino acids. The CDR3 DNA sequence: TGTGCCAGCACCGGGACCCACAATGAGCAGTTCTTC. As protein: CASTGTHNEQFF.

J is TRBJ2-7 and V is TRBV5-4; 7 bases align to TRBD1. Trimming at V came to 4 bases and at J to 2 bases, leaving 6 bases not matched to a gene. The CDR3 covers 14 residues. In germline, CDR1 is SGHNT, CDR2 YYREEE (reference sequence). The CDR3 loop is CASSIQGRTYEQYF. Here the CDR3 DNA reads TGTGCCAGCAGCATACAGGGGCGGACCTACGAGCAGTACTTC.

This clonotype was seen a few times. The CDR3 region is CASSSRDSSYNEQFF. The CDR3 DNA reads TGTGCCAGCAGCTCCCGGGACAGCTCCTACAATGAGCAGTTCTTC. This chain connects TRBV7-3 to TRBJ2-1; 7 bases line up with TRBD1. The CDR3 spans 15 residues. CDR1 SGHTA and CDR2 FQGTGA come from the germline V gene. Unmatched junction bases numbered 3, after V lost 4 bases and J lost 0 bases.

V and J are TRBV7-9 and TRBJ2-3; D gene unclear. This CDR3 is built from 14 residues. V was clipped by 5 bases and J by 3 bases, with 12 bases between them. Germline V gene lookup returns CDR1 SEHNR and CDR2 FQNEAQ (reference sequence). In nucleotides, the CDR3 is TGTGCCAGCAGCCCCAATGTTCCTACAGATACGCAGTATTTT. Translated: CASSPNVPTDTQYF.

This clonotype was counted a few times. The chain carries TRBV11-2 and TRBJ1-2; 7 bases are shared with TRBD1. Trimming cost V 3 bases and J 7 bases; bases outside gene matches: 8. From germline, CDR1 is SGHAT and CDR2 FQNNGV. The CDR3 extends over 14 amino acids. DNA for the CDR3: TGTGCCAGCAGCTTCTCCGGACAGGTTGGTGGCTACACCTTC. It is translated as CASSFSGQVGGYTF.

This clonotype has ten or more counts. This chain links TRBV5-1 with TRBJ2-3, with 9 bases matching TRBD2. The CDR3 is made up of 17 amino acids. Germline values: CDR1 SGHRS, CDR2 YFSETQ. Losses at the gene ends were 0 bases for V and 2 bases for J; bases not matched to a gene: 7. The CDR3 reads CASSLARLAGTTDTQYF. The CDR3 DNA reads TGCGCCAGCAGCTTGGCCCGGCTAGCGGGAACCACAGATACGCAGTATTTT.

CDR3 amino acids: CASSLPGTGVYGYTF. CDR3 sequence (DNA): TGTGCCAGCAGCTTGCCCGGGACAGGTGTCTATGGCTACACCTTC. The chain recombines TRBV11-2 with TRBJ1-2, with 8 bases fitting TRBD1. The V gene's germline CDR1 is SGHAT and CDR2 FQNNGV. Trimming at V came to 3 bases and at J to 4 bases, leaving 7 bases not matched to a gene. CDR3 length: 15 residues.

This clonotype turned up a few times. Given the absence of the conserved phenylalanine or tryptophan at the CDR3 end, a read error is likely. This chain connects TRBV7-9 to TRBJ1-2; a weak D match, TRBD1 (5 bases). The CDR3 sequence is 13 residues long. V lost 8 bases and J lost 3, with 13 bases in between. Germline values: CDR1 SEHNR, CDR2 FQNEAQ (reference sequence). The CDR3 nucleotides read TGTGCCAGCGGTCGAGGGGATGACTATGGCTACACCCTC. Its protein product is CASGRGDDYGYTL.

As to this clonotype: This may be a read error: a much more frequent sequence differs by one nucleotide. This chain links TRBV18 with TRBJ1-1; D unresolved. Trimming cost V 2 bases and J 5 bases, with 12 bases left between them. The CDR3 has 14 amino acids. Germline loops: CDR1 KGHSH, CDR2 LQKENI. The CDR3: CASSPIRRRTEAFF. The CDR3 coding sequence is TGTGCCAGCTCACCAATTAGGCGGAGAACTGAAGCTTTCTTT.

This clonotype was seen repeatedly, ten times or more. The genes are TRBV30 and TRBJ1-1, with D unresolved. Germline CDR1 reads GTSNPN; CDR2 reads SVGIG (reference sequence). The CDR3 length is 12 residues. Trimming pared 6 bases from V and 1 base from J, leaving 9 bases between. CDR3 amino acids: CACQEGNTEAFF. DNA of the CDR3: TGTGCCTGCCAGGAGGGGAACACTGAAGCTTTCTTT.

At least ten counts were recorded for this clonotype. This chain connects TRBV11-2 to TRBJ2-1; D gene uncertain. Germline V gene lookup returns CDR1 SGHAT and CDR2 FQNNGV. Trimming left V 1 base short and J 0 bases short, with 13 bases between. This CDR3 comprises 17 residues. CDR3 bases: TGTGCCAGCAGCTTAGGGGTCCAGAGGAGCTCCTACAATGAGCAGTTCTTC. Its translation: CASSLGVQRSSYNEQFF.

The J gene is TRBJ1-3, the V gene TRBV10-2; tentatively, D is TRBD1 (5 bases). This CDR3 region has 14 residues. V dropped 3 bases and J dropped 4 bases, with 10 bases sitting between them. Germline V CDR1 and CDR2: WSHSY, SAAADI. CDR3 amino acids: CASSDEGLGNTIYF. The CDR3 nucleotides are TGCGCCAGCAGTGATGAGGGGCTCGGAAACACCATATATTTT.

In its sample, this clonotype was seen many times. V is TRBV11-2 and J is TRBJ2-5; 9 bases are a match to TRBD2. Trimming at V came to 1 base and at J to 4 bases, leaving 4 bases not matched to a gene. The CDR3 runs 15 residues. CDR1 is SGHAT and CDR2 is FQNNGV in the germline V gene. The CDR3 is CASSLVGGRAETQYF. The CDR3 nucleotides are TGTGCCAGCAGCTTAGTAGGCGGGAGGGCAGAGACCCAGTACTTC.